The clone carrying this TCR beta chain was observed a single time. Clones were sequenced by immunoSEQ multiplex PCR, and TCRdb holds only the in-frame ones, with some missing. This sample yields roughly 100,000 clones, of which around 90% are seen a single time; approximately 3.5% belongs to the top ten. This entry is derived from a study of blood T cell repertoires in COVID-19. At the level of the study: Acute-phase and convalescent COVID-19 samples originated in the United States, Italy and Spain. From T cells, B-cell-depleted T cells, or PBMCs came the material, which was cDNA or gDNA.

The germline V gene has CDR1 LNHDA and CDR2 SQIVND (reference sequence). Trimming removed 5 bases from V and 4 bases from J; junction bases left unmatched: 8. CDR3 length: 17 amino acids. The sequence was collected from a woman aged 55-70 years with acute or convalescent COVID-19. Sequenced: peripheral blood. This chain joins TRBV19 and TRBJ2-2; 12 nucleotides align to TRBD2. Here the CDR3 reads CASSLGLAGWSTGELFF. CDR3 coding DNA: TGTGCCAGTAGTCTGGGACTAGCGGGTTGGAGCACCGGGGAGCTGTTTTTT.